This T cell receptor (beta chain) was identified in a study of CD39 and CD103 CD8 tumor-infiltrating T cells. This clone came up once. Sequenced by immunoSEQ multiplex PCR; TCRdb stores in-frame clones only, minus some. The profile shows about 17,000 clones, 80% to 95% of them singletons. Patients were not receiving any therapy when their samples were collected. T lymphocytes were negatively selected, with EpCAM beads added for tumor-infiltrating lymphocytes. CD8+CD4-CD45RA- cells, CCR7-positive or negative, formed the memory CD8 sort. Source material: CD8+ T cells sorted from blood. Subset: total memory CD8 T cells (CD45RA-CCR7+/-) from blood or uninvolved lymph node. The clonotype originates from a human donor with head and neck squamous cell carcinoma.

The CDR3 nucleotides are TGTGCCAGCAGTCCCCCAGACTACACCCCCTACAATGAGCAGTTCTTC. Protein product: CASSPPDYTPYNEQFF. V and J are TRBV25-1 and TRBJ2-1; the D gene is possibly TRBD2 (5 bases). The CDR3 length is 16 residues. Trimming removed 5 bases at V and 2 bases at J, with 16 bases between. Germline-derived CDR1 and CDR2 are MGHDK and SYGVNS.